This T cell receptor (beta chain) was identified in a study of cytomegalovirus exposure and HLA in healthy donors. Primers included in the PCR were 60 Vbeta and 13 Jbeta primers. Some clones are missing from TCRdb's copy, which holds only in-frame ones; the method was immunoSEQ multiplex PCR. The table lists roughly 180,000 clones, about 80% of them singletons. Germline CDR1 and CDR2: SGHVS and FNYEAQ. With 5 bases clipped from V and 2 bases from J, the junction kept 2 bases outside the gene matches. This CDR3 spans 14 amino acids. The clonotype originates from a woman aged 18-35 years in good health and CMV-seropositive. The chain employs TRBV7-6 and TRBJ1-4; 7 bases line up with TRBD1. Material: PBMCs. In nucleotides, the CDR3 is TGTGCCAGCAGCCGCAGGGGGACTAATGAAAAACTGTTTTTT. This codes for CASSRRGTNEKLFF.